The rows below give T cell receptor beta chains drawn from one sample of a study of T cells in Graves' hyperthyroidism and ophthalmopathy. TCRdb processed the multiplex PCR reads anew with MiXCR; each CDR3 protein has one entry. This table holds some 300,000 distinct CDR3 sequences, 16% found once. Sequenced input: blood. Receptors were obtained from a man aged 30-40 years with Graves' hyperthyroidism. Both conserved end residues are part of each CDR3. D genes are given only for firm matches. Clone size is shown for a subset of rows, as once, few, many or a class of expanded clone.

d_gene: NA
v_gene: TRBV20-1
j_gene: TRBJ2-7
abundance: few
CDR3nt: TGCAGTGCCACCCATAGCGGACCCTACGAGCAGTACTTC
CDR3aa: CSATHSGPYEQYF

d_gene: NA
v_gene: TRBV7-9
j_gene: TRBJ2-1
abundance: many
CDR3nt: TGTGCCAGCAGCTCCCGGGAAACCCAGGATCATGAGCAGTTCTTC
CDR3aa: CASSSRETQDHEQFF

d_gene: TRBD1
v_gene: TRBV19
j_gene: TRBJ2-5
abundance: NA
CDR3nt: TGTGCCAGTAGTACCCGGACAGGGGAGACCCAGTACTTC
CDR3aa: CASSTRTGETQYF

d_gene: TRBD2
v_gene: TRBV7-2
j_gene: TRBJ2-7
abundance: many
CDR3nt: TGTGCCAGCAGCTTAGGGACTAGCGGGAGACGGAGGTACGAGCAGTACTTC
CDR3aa: CASSLGTSGRRRYEQYF

d_gene: NA
v_gene: TRBV5-1
j_gene: TRBJ2-7
abundance: many
CDR3nt: TGTGCCAGCAGCTTAGCTCCTAGCTACGAGCAGTACTTC
CDR3aa: CASSLAPSYEQYF

d_gene: NA
v_gene: TRBV20-1
j_gene: TRBJ1-4
abundance: many
CDR3nt: TGCAGTGCTAGTGCCTTTGATGCCTTCCTGTTTCTGTTTTTT
CDR3aa: CSASAFDAFLFLFF

d_gene: TRBD2
v_gene: TRBV4-2
j_gene: TRBJ2-5
abundance: few
CDR3nt: TGTGCCAGCAGCCAAGATGGAAAGACTAGCGGGGTCCAAGAGACCCAGTACTTC
CDR3aa: CASSQDGKTSGVQETQYF

d_gene: NA
v_gene: TRBV12-3/TRBV12-4
j_gene: TRBJ2-7
abundance: many
CDR3nt: TGTGCCAGCGTCCCCCCCGCAGGTAGTTTCTACGAGCAGTACTTC
CDR3aa: CASVPPAGSFYEQYF

d_gene: NA
v_gene: TRBV7-2
j_gene: TRBJ2-3
abundance: many
CDR3nt: TGTGCCAGCAGCTTAGCAATCACAGATACGCAGTATTTT
CDR3aa: CASSLAITDTQYF

d_gene: TRBD2
v_gene: TRBV3-1
j_gene: TRBJ2-1
abundance: many
CDR3nt: TGTGCCAGCAGCCGGACTAGCGGGTTTAAGAATGAGCAGTTCTTC
CDR3aa: CASSRTSGFKNEQFF

d_gene: TRBD1
v_gene: TRBV29-1
j_gene: TRBJ2-7
abundance: many
CDR3nt: TGCAGCGTTAAGCCCGGGACAGGAATTTACGAGCAGTACTTC
CDR3aa: CSVKPGTGIYEQYF

d_gene: NA
v_gene: TRBV7-8
j_gene: TRBJ2-1
abundance: many
CDR3nt: TGTGCCAGCAGCCCCCCGGGCGACCACAATGAGCAGTTCTTC
CDR3aa: CASSPPGDHNEQFF

d_gene: TRBD1
v_gene: TRBV6-2/TRBV6-3
j_gene: TRBJ2-1
abundance: few
CDR3nt: TGTGCCAGCAGCGACAGGGTCCCCTACAATGAGCAGTTCTTC
CDR3aa: CASSDRVPYNEQFF

d_gene: TRBD1
v_gene: TRBV10-3
j_gene: TRBJ2-7
abundance: many
CDR3nt: TGTGCCATCAGTGGCCGCCCTGACAGGGGCGAGCAGTACTTC
CDR3aa: CAISGRPDRGEQYF

d_gene: TRBD1
v_gene: TRBV12-3/TRBV12-4
j_gene: TRBJ2-3
abundance: many
CDR3nt: TGTGCCAGCAGTTTCCCCCACAGGGGCGGCACAGATACGCAGTATTTT
CDR3aa: CASSFPHRGGTDTQYF

d_gene: TRBD2
v_gene: TRBV5-1
j_gene: TRBJ2-7
abundance: many
CDR3nt: TGCGCCAGCAGCCCTGGTACGGGGGGAATGCGGCAGTACTTC
CDR3aa: CASSPGTGGMRQYF

d_gene: NA
v_gene: TRBV4-1
j_gene: TRBJ2-1
abundance: few
CDR3nt: TGCGCCAGCAGCCCTTTAGGTGGGAACCTTTACAATGAGCAGTTCTTC
CDR3aa: CASSPLGGNLYNEQFF

d_gene: TRBD2
v_gene: TRBV7-9
j_gene: TRBJ2-7
abundance: NA
CDR3nt: TGTGCCAGCAGCTTAGTAACGGTTAGCGGGAGGCGAGTTAACTACGAGCAGTACTTC
CDR3aa: CASSLVTVSGRRVNYEQYF

d_gene: TRBD2
v_gene: TRBV6-1
j_gene: TRBJ2-7
abundance: many
CDR3nt: TGTGCCGGCAGTGACCCCACTAGCGGGAGATACGAGCAGTACTTC
CDR3aa: CAGSDPTSGRYEQYF

d_gene: TRBD2
v_gene: TRBV19
j_gene: TRBJ2-7
abundance: NA
CDR3nt: TGTGCCAGTAGTTACACCGGGACTAGCTTCTACGAGCAGTACTTC
CDR3aa: CASSYTGTSFYEQYF

d_gene: NA
v_gene: TRBV11-2
j_gene: TRBJ2-1
abundance: many
CDR3nt: TGTGCCAGCAAAAGAAATAGAGGTATAGAGCAGTTCTTC
CDR3aa: CASKRNRGIEQFF

d_gene: NA
v_gene: TRBV4-1
j_gene: TRBJ1-1
abundance: many
CDR3nt: TGCGCCAGCAGCCAAGGTTATTCGAACACTGAAGCTTTCTTT
CDR3aa: CASSQGYSNTEAFF

d_gene: NA
v_gene: TRBV12-3/TRBV12-4
j_gene: TRBJ2-1
abundance: many
CDR3nt: TGTGCCAGCAGTTTTAGTTTGCTGGGTGAGCAGTTCTTC
CDR3aa: CASSFSLLGEQFF

d_gene: TRBD1
v_gene: TRBV5-1
j_gene: TRBJ1-2
abundance: NA
CDR3nt: TGCGCCAGCAGCTTCGGGACAGGGGGACCCTATGGCTACACCTTC
CDR3aa: CASSFGTGGPYGYTF

d_gene: NA
v_gene: TRBV5-6
j_gene: TRBJ1-5
abundance: many
CDR3nt: TGTGCCAGCAGCTTGATTGAACTTTATCAGCCCCAGCATTTT
CDR3aa: CASSLIELYQPQHF

d_gene: NA
v_gene: TRBV9
j_gene: TRBJ1-2
abundance: many
CDR3nt: TGTGCCAGCAGCCCTCCGACGGATTATGGCTACACCTTC
CDR3aa: CASSPPTDYGYTF

d_gene: NA
v_gene: TRBV9
j_gene: TRBJ2-7
abundance: few
CDR3nt: TGTGCCAGCAGCCTAAACAGCGGCGAGCAGTACTTC
CDR3aa: CASSLNSGEQYF

d_gene: NA
v_gene: TRBV30
j_gene: TRBJ2-3
abundance: many
CDR3nt: TGTGCCTGGAGTGTACTCGGGTTAAATACGCAGTATTTT
CDR3aa: CAWSVLGLNTQYF

d_gene: TRBD1
v_gene: TRBV10-3
j_gene: TRBJ1-2
abundance: few
CDR3nt: TGTGCCATCACTGGACCGGGACAGGGCGGTTCGCCCGGCTACACCTTC
CDR3aa: CAITGPGQGGSPGYTF

d_gene: NA
v_gene: TRBV27
j_gene: TRBJ2-1
abundance: NA
CDR3nt: TGTGCCAGCAGTTTATTGTGGGGGGCTTGGAATGAGCAGTTCTTC
CDR3aa: CASSLLWGAWNEQFF

d_gene: NA
v_gene: TRBV3-1
j_gene: TRBJ2-7
abundance: few
CDR3nt: TGTGCCAGCAGCCTCAACCATATGGCCTCCTACGAGCAGTACTTC
CDR3aa: CASSLNHMASYEQYF

d_gene: TRBD1
v_gene: TRBV6-9
j_gene: TRBJ1-3
abundance: few
CDR3nt: TGTGCCAGCAGTTATACAGGGGAAGCTGGAAACACCATATATTTT
CDR3aa: CASSYTGEAGNTIYF

d_gene: NA
v_gene: TRBV7-2
j_gene: TRBJ1-4
abundance: many
CDR3nt: TGTGCCAGCAGCTTCTATTCAAGGGGAAAACTGTTTTTT
CDR3aa: CASSFYSRGKLFF

d_gene: NA
v_gene: TRBV4-2
j_gene: TRBJ1-1
abundance: few
CDR3nt: TGTGCCAGCAGCCAAGATGGCACCCGAATGGCTGAAGCTTTCTTT
CDR3aa: CASSQDGTRMAEAFF

d_gene: TRBD2
v_gene: TRBV20-1
j_gene: TRBJ2-4
abundance: many
CDR3nt: TGCAGTGCTGCCCCGATTAGCGGGGCAAGTGTTGTAGCCAAAAACATTCAGTACTTC
CDR3aa: CSAAPISGASVVAKNIQYF

d_gene: TRBD2
v_gene: TRBV11-2
j_gene: TRBJ2-7
abundance: few
CDR3nt: TGTGCCAGCAGCTCTTTAGCGGGACGGGGAGAGCAGTACTTC
CDR3aa: CASSSLAGRGEQYF

d_gene: NA
v_gene: TRBV29-1
j_gene: TRBJ2-1
abundance: NA
CDR3nt: TGCAGCGTTGAAGATCACCGGGATAAGGAGTTCTTC
CDR3aa: CSVEDHRDKEFF

d_gene: TRBD2
v_gene: TRBV19
j_gene: TRBJ2-1
abundance: many
CDR3nt: TGTGCCAGTAGTATCGGGGGGTCACCTTACAATGAGCAGTTCTTC
CDR3aa: CASSIGGSPYNEQFF

d_gene: NA
v_gene: TRBV11-3
j_gene: TRBJ2-3
abundance: NA
CDR3nt: TGTGCCAGCAGCGACGCTCGTGGGCCCTGGAGCACAGATACGCAGTATTTT
CDR3aa: CASSDARGPWSTDTQYF

d_gene: TRBD1
v_gene: TRBV4-2
j_gene: TRBJ1-4
abundance: many
CDR3nt: TGTGCCAGCAGCCAAACGGGGGCCGGGACAGATAATGAAAAACTGTTTTTT
CDR3aa: CASSQTGAGTDNEKLFF

d_gene: TRBD2
v_gene: TRBV19
j_gene: TRBJ2-1
abundance: many
CDR3nt: TGTGCCAGTAGTTCCTCAGCGGGGGCTGAGCAGTTCTTC
CDR3aa: CASSSSAGAEQFF

d_gene: NA
v_gene: TRBV19
j_gene: TRBJ1-5
abundance: many
CDR3nt: TGTGCCAGTAGTACCCCGGGACGGACAATTAATCAGCCCCAGCATTTT
CDR3aa: CASSTPGRTINQPQHF